The 26 T cell receptor beta chains reported below all come from one sample, sequenced in a study of Graves' ophthalmopathy and Graves' hyperthyroidism (dated by TCRdb to the late 2010s). The run used an Illumina HiSeq 2000. TCR beta CDR3 regions were amplified from RNA transcripts for repertoire sequencing. A first-round RT-PCR used HTBI primers with the Qiagen OneStep RT-PCR kit, followed by a second-round multiplex PCR, size selection and purification. In-frame beta chains were kept once TCRdb had trimmed the public reads at Q25 with fastp and called clones with MiXCR. Duplicate CDR3 protein sequences are folded into a single record with the most common DNA and genes. Across this sample there are around 520,000 distinct CDR3 sequences, with roughly 40% seen only once. The ten largest make up 4% to 5% of the sample. The sample comprised peripheral blood or thyroid tissue (not recorded which). Every receptor here comes from an adult man with Graves' hyperthyroidism.

The chain uses TRBV30 and TRBJ2-5; no firm D call. V shed 0 bases and J shed 5 bases, with 10 bases lying between them. Germline assignment: CDR1 GTSNPN and CDR2 SVGIG (reference sequence). The length of the CDR3 is 13 residues. CDR3 residues: CAWSVPLQETQYF. CDR3 DNA sequence: TGTGCCTGGAGTGTACCACTTCAGGAGACCCAGTACTTC.

This clonotype has a handful of counts. The genes are TRBV20-1 and TRBJ2-7; TRBD2 aligns across 16 bases. Near its end, the DNA agrees better with TRBJ2-1, so the J call may be wrong. Germline lookup yields CDR1 DFQATT and CDR2 SNEGSKA (reference sequence). The CDR3 sequence is 14 residues long. As DNA, the CDR3 is TGCAGTGCTCCCGGGACTAGCGGGAGGGATGAGCAGTTCTTC. Its translation is CSAPGTSGRDEQFF.

This clonotype showed up many times. This rearrangement joins TRBV5-1 to TRBJ2-6; TRBD1 matches 10 bases. This CDR3 region has 22 residues. Germline CDR1 and CDR2: SGHRS and YFSETQ. With V trimmed by 0 bases and J by 0 bases, 15 bases remained unmatched. The DNA of the CDR3 is TGCGCCAGCAGCTTGGCCGGACAGGGGGTTTATGCTCTCGTCTCTGGGGCCAACGTCCTGACTTTC. It specifies CASSLAGQGVYALVSGANVLTF.

Points on this clonotype: A much larger clone is a single base away; this may be a read error. The genes are TRBV7-9 and TRBJ2-7; 12 bases agree with TRBD1. V dropped 5 bases and J dropped 6; count of bases not matched to a gene: 8. The CDR3 sequence is 15 residues long. Germline-derived CDR1 and CDR2 are SEHNR and FQNEAQ (reference sequence). Here the CDR3 DNA reads TGTGCCAGCAGCCCGACCGGGACAGGGGGCAGCGAGCAGTACTTC. As protein: CASSPTGTGGSEQYF.

This clonotype was observed many times. This sequence joins TRBV2 and TRBJ2-7, with a tentative D call TRBD2 (6 bases). CDR3 length: 13 residues. Trimming took off 5 bases at V and 1 base at J, with 9 bases between the two ends. CDR1 and CDR2 from the germline V gene are SNHLY and FYNNEI. CDR3 residues: CASSSGLSYEQYF. The CDR3 DNA reads TGTGCCAGCAGTTCAGGACTATCCTACGAGCAGTACTTC.

The V call is TRBV20-1, the J call TRBJ1-5; unclear D gene. The V and J ends lost 6 bases and 4 bases respectively, with 13 bases between them. The CDR3 is 13 residues long. Germline V lookup: CDR1 DFQATT, CDR2 SNEGSKA (reference sequence). Here the CDR3 DNA reads TGCAGTGCGCGCCGGTCCCAGAATCAGCCCCAGCATTTT. It translates to CSARRSQNQPQHF.

This clonotype was counted at least ten times. V is TRBV12-3 or TRBV12-4 and J is TRBJ1-1, with TRBD1 matching over 7 bases. With V trimmed by 5 bases and J by 0 bases, 9 bases remained unmatched. CDR3 length: 16 residues. The CDR3 loop reads CASSTPRDRLNTEAFF. The CDR3 DNA is TGTGCCAGCAGTACGCCCAGGGACAGATTGAACACTGAAGCTTTCTTT.

This clonotype has ten or more counts. The chain joins TRBV2 to TRBJ1-1; no definite D call. The length of the CDR3 is 10 residues. Trimming took 2 bases from V and 10 from J, leaving 5 bases between them. CDR1 and CDR2 (germline): SNHLY, FYNNEI. The CDR3 loop is CASSEQLAFF. In nucleotides, the CDR3 is TGTGCCAGCAGTGAACAGTTAGCTTTCTTT. Full variable domain (outside the CDR3, taken from reference TRBV2 and TRBJ1-1): EPEVTQTPSHQVTQMGQEVILRCVPISNHLYFYWYRQILGQKVEFLVSFYNNEISEKSEIFDDQFSVERPDGSNFTLKIRSTKLEDSAMYFCASSEQLAFFGQGTRLTVV.

This clonotype was detected ten times or more. This chain joins TRBV29-1 and TRBJ1-2; D is ambiguous. V dropped 5 bases and J dropped 5 bases, with 12 bases sitting between them. This CDR3 contains 12 residues. Per the germline V gene, CDR1 is SQVTM and CDR2 is ANQGSEA. The DNA for the CDR3 is TGCAGCGTTCCGCCTGACGAATATGGCTACACCTTC. Translated: CSVPPDEYGYTF. The full variable domain, with the rest looked up from reference TRBV29-1 and TRBJ1-2, is SAVISQKPSRDICQRGTSLTIQCQVDSQVTMMFWYRQQPGQSLTLIATANQGSEATYESGFVIDKFPISRPNLTFSTLTVSNMSPEDSSIYLCSVPPDEYGYTFGSGTRLTVV.

This clonotype was observed many times. The chain is built from TRBV7-9 and TRBJ2-5; D may be TRBD2 (6 bases). Germline CDR1 and CDR2: SEHNR and FQNEAQ (reference sequence). V was cut by 7 bases and J by 1 base, with 13 bases left in between. CDR3 size: 14 residues. This CDR3 reads CASTPGRTQETQYF. CDR3 bases: TGTGCCAGCACTCCCGGGAGAACCCAAGAGACCCAGTACTTC.

This clonotype was seen once. The genes are TRBV29-1 and TRBJ1-1; 8 bases match TRBD1. Germline lookup yields CDR1 SQVTM and CDR2 ANQGSEA. The V segment lost 6 bases and the J segment 10 bases; nucleotides outside the gene matches: 13. The CDR3 is 13 residues long. The CDR3 DNA reads TGCAGCGTCAAGGAGGAGAACAGGGGGTCAGCTTTCTTT. Amino acid sequence: CSVKEENRGSAFF.

This clonotype was picked up many times. The chain combines TRBV6-5 with TRBJ2-5; 7 bases align to TRBD2. The V and J ends lost 0 bases and 1 base, in that order; junction bases with no gene match: 2. The CDR3 length is 15 residues. CDR1 MNHEY and CDR2 SVGAGI come from the germline V gene. For the CDR3, the DNA is TGTGCCAGCAGTTACTCGGGAGGGAGCCAAGAGACCCAGTACTTC. It codes for CASSYSGGSQETQYF.

This chain connects TRBV7-2 to TRBJ2-3; D tentatively reads TRBD1 or TRBD2 (5 bases each). The CDR3 spans 14 residues. Germline values: CDR1 SGHTA, CDR2 FQGNSA. Trimming stripped 5 bases from V and 0 bases from J, with 9 bases between. The CDR3 region has the DNA TGTGCCAGCAGCGGGTGGGACAGCACAGATACGCAGTATTTT. Translating gives CASSGWDSTDTQYF.

The chain couples TRBV7-2 to TRBJ2-3; a possible D gene is TRBD2 (7 bases). V was pared by 3 bases and J by 2 bases, with 18 bases between. CDR1 and CDR2 (germline): SGHTA, FQGNSA. The CDR3 contains 17 residues. In DNA form, the CDR3 reads TGTGCCAGCAGCTTGGGGGGGCATAGCGCCCTCACAGATACGCAGTATTTT. Translation: CASSLGGHSALTDTQYF.

This clonotype was observed at least ten times. CDR3 region: CSVGTAPHQETQYF. CDR3 bases: TGCAGCGTGGGGACAGCCCCCCACCAAGAGACCCAGTACTTC. V gene TRBV29-1 combines with J gene TRBJ2-5, with 7 bases matching TRBD1. V dropped 6 bases and J dropped 0; count of bases not matched to a gene: 7. Germline V gene data show CDR1 as SQVTM and CDR2 as ANQGSEA. CDR3 length equals 14 residues.

With respect to this clonotype: Likely a read error: the CDR3 ends without its conserved phenylalanine or tryptophan. The CDR3 reads CASSLPGGFNYGYTS. The CDR3, as DNA: TGTGCCAGCAGCCTTCCAGGGGGATTTAACTATGGCTACACCTCC. J is TRBJ1-2 and V is TRBV10-3; 7 positions agree with TRBD1. This CDR3 is 15 amino acids long. Trimming cost V 10 bases and J 1 base; bases outside gene matches: 12. The germline V gene has CDR1 ENHRY and CDR2 SYGVKD.

The rearrangement links TRBV7-9 to TRBJ2-2; D gene unclear. V lost 5 bases and J 9 bases, leaving 4 bases between the germline ends. The germline V gene encodes CDR1 SEHNR and CDR2 FQNEAQ (reference sequence). The CDR3 is made up of 10 amino acids. CDR3 sequence (DNA): TGTGCCAGCAGCCCAAGGGAGCTGTTTTTT. Translated, it gives CASSPRELFF.

The V call is TRBV29-1, the J call TRBJ1-2; D is undetermined. Germline-derived CDR1 and CDR2 are SQVTM and ANQGSEA. The V end was cut by 4 bases, the J end by 2 bases, with 11 bases between. The CDR3 is 13 residues long. In DNA form, the CDR3 reads TGCAGCGTTGTAGGAGCGGGAAACTATGGCTACACCTTC. This codes for CSVVGAGNYGYTF.

This chain links TRBV29-1 with TRBJ1-6, with TRBD1 identical over 11 bases. Germline V gives CDR1 SQVTM, CDR2 ANQGSEA. CDR3 size: 14 residues. V trimming: 6 bases; J trimming: 7 bases; junction bases outside the gene matches: 5. The CDR3 DNA sequence: TGCAGCGTCGCGGACAGGGGGCCAAATTCACCCCTCCACTTT. Translated, it gives CSVADRGPNSPLHF.

The chain carries TRBV19 and TRBJ1-1; no definite D call. Germline-derived CDR1 and CDR2 are LNHDA and SQIVND (reference sequence). The V end was cut by 0 bases, the J end by 3 bases, with 5 bases between. The CDR3 covers 13 residues. CDR3 bases: TGTGCCAGTAGTATAGATAGTGACACTGAAGCTTTCTTT. This sequence encodes CASSIDSDTEAFF.

This clonotype has more than one count but fewer than ten. V and J are TRBV20-1 and TRBJ2-5; D is perhaps TRBD1 (5 bases). V lost 3 bases and J lost 3, with 20 bases in between. Germline V gene data show CDR1 as DFQATT and CDR2 as SNEGSKA (reference sequence). CDR3 length equals 16 residues. CDR3 sequence (DNA): TGCAGTGCTAGTGGGGCGGTTCCGGAGCGAGAAGAGACCCAGTACTTC. Residues: CSASGAVPEREETQYF.

This chain connects TRBV3-1 to TRBJ1-1; TRBD1 aligns across 7 bases. This CDR3 is built from 14 residues. The germline gives CDR1 LGHDT, CDR2 YNNKEL (reference sequence). After removal of 3 bases from V and 1 base from J, the junction contained 2 bases not matched to a gene. Written as DNA, the CDR3 is TGTGCCAGCAGCCAGGACAGGAGGAACACTGAAGCTTTCTTT. It is translated as CASSQDRRNTEAFF.

V and J are TRBV27 and TRBJ1-4, with D unclear. Germline CDR1 reads MNHEY; CDR2 reads SMNVEV (reference sequence). Trimming pared 8 bases from V and 0 bases from J, leaving 13 bases between. This CDR3 is 15 amino acids long. CDR3 sequence reads: CASGDTGATNEKLFF. The CDR3 nucleotides are TGTGCCAGCGGCGACACGGGTGCAACTAATGAAAAACTGTTTTTT. Complete variable domain (other parts from reference TRBV27 and TRBJ1-4): EAQVTQNPRYLITVTGKKLTVTCSQNMNHEYMSWYRQDPGLGLRQIYYSMNVEVTDKGDVPEGYKVSRKEKRNFPLILESPSPNQTSLYFCASGDTGATNEKLFFGSGTQLSVL.

This clonotype appeared a single time. The genes are TRBV24-1 and TRBJ2-7, with no clear D. The CDR3 runs 13 residues. The V and J ends lost 1 base and 6 bases respectively, with 9 bases between them. CDR1 is KGHDR and CDR2 is SFDVKD in the germline V gene. CDR3 in DNA: TGTGCCACCAGTGATTTTGATGGGATCGAGCAGTACTTC. Encoded protein: CATSDFDGIEQYF.

This clonotype has a count of ten or more. The rearrangement joins TRBV7-6 to TRBJ2-5; TRBD1 aligns across 7 bases. The germline gives CDR1 SGHVS, CDR2 FNYEAQ. V trimming: 5 bases; J trimming: 5 bases; junction bases outside the gene matches: 11. The CDR3 runs to 15 residues. This chain's CDR3 is CASSGPTGNEETQYF. The CDR3 DNA reads as TGTGCCAGCAGCGGGCCGACAGGGAATGAGGAGACCCAGTACTTC.

The V call is TRBV7-8, the J call TRBJ2-2, with D maybe TRBD2 (6 bases). The V gene lost 1 base and the J gene lost 1 base, with 13 bases spanning the gap. There are 17 residues in the CDR3. The germline CDR1 and CDR2 sequences are SGHVS and FQNEAQ. The CDR3 DNA sequence: TGTGCCAGCAGCTTAGGGGGACTGAGAATGAACACCGGGGAGCTGTTTTTT. Translated, it gives CASSLGGLRMNTGELFF.